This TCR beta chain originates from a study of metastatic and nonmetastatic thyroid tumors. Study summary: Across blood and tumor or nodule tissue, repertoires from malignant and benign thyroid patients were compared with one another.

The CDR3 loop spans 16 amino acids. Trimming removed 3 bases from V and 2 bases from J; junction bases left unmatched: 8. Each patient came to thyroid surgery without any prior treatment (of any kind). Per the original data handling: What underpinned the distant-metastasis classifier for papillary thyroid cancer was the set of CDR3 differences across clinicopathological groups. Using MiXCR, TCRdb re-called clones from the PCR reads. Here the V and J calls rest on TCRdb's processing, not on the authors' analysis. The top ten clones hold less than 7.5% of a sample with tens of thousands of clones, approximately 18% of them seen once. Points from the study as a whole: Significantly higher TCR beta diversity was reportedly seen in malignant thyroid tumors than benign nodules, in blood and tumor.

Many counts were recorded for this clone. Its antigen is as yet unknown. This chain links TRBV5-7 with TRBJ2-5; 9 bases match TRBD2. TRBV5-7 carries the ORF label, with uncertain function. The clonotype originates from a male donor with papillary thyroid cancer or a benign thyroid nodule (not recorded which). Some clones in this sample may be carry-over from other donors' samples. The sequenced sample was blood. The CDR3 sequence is CASSSREGPLQETQYF. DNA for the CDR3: TGTGCCAGCAGCTCGCGGGAGGGCCCCTTACAAGAGACCCAGTACTTC.